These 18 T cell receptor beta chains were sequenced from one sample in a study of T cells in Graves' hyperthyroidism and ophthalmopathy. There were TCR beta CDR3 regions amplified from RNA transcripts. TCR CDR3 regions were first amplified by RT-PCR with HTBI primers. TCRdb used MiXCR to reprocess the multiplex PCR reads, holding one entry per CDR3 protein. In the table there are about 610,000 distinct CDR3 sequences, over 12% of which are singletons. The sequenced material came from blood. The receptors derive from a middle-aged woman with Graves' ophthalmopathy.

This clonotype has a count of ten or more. The CDR3 nucleotides are TGTGCCAGCAGCCCTGGGGTAGGGGCGGAGCAGTACTTC. Encoded protein: CASSPGVGAEQYF. This chain links TRBV7-2 with TRBJ2-7; D might be TRBD1 (5 bases). CDR3 length: 13 amino acids. Germline V CDR1 and CDR2: SGHTA, FQGNSA. The V end lost 5 bases, the J end lost 7 bases, and 15 bases lay between the germline ends. The full variable domain, with the rest looked up from reference TRBV7-2 and TRBJ2-7, is GAGVSQSPSNKVTEKGKDVELRCDPISGHTALYWYRQSLGQGLEFLIYFQGNSAPDKSGLPSDRFSAERTGGSVSTLTIQRTQQEDSAVYLCASSPGVGAEQYFGPGTRLTVT.

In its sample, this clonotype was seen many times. CDR3 sequence: CASSPFATETQYF. In nucleotides, the CDR3 is TGTGCCAGCAGTCCCTTTGCGACGGAGACCCAGTACTTC. The chain joins TRBV7-2 to TRBJ2-5; no reliable D call. This CDR3 contains 13 residues. V dropped 6 bases and J dropped 5 bases, with 13 bases sitting between them. Germline lookup yields CDR1 SGHTA and CDR2 FQGNSA.

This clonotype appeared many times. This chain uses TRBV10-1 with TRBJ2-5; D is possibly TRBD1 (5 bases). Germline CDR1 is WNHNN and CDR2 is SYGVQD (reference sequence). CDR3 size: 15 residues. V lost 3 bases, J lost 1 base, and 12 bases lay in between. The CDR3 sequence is CASSEGQKFQETQYF. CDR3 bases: TGCGCCAGCAGTGAAGGACAAAAGTTCCAAGAGACCCAGTACTTC.

CDR3 DNA sequence: TGTGCCTGGAGTGACGGTATAGGGGGCTACGAGCAGTACTTC. Translating it yields CAWSDGIGGYEQYF. The V call is TRBV30, the J call TRBJ2-7; weak D call: TRBD1 (6 bases). The length of the CDR3 is 14 residues. Trimming removed 1 base from V and 3 bases from J, with 13 bases in between. Germline loops: CDR1 GTSNPN, CDR2 SVGIG (reference sequence).

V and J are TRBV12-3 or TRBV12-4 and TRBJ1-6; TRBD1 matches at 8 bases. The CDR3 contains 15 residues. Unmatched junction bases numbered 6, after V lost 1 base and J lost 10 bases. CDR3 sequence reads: CASSLGQGWNSPLHF. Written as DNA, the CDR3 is TGTGCCAGCAGTTTAGGACAGGGGTGGAACTCACCCCTCCACTTT.

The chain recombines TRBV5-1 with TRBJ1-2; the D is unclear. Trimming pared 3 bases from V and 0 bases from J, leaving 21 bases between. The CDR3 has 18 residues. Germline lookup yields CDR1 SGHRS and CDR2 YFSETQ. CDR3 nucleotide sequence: TGCGCCAGCAGCTGGGGAACCATAGACCGAAAAGCTAACTATGGCTACACCTTC. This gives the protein CASSWGTIDRKANYGYTF.

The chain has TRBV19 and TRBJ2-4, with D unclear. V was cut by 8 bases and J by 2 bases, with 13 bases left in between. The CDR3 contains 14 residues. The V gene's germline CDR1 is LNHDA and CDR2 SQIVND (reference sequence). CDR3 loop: CASQPSTTKNIQYF. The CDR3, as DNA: TGTGCCAGTCAGCCATCTACTACCAAAAACATTCAGTACTTC.

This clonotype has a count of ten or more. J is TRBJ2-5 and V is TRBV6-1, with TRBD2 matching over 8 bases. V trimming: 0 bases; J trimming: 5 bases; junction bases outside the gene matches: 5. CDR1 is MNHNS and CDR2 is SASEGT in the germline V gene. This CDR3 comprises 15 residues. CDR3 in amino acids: CASSEAGTSYETQYF. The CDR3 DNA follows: TGTGCCAGCAGTGAAGCGGGGACTAGTTACGAGACCCAGTACTTC.

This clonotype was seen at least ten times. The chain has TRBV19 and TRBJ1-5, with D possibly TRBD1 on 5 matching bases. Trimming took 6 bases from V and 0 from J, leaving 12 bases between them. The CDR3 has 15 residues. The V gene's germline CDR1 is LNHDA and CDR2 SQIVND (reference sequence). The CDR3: CASRTATHSNQPQHF. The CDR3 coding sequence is TGTGCCAGTAGGACAGCAACCCATAGCAATCAGCCCCAGCATTTT. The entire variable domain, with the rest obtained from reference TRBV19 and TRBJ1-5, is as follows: DGGITQSPKYLFRKEGQNVTLSCEQNLNHDAMYWYRQDPGQGLRLIYYSQIVNDFQKGDIAEGYSVSREKKESFPLTVTSAQKNPTAFYLCASRTATHSNQPQHFGDGTRLSIL.

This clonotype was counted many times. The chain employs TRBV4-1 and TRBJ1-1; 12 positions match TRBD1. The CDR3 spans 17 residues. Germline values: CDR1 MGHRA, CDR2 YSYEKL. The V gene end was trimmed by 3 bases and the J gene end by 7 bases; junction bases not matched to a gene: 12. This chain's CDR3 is CASSQGLGDRGQIEAFF. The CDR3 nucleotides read TGCGCCAGCAGCCAGGGTCTTGGGGACAGGGGGCAAATTGAAGCTTTCTTT.

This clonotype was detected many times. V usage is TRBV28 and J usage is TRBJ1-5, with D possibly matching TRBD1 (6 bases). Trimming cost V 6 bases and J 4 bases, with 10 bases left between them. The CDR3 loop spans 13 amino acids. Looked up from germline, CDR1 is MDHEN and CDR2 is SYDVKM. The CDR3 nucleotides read TGTGCCAGCAGCCGACAGGTGAATCAGCCCCAGCATTTT. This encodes CASSRQVNQPQHF. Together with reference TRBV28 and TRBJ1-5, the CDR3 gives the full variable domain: DVKVTQSSRYLVKRTGEKVFLECVQDMDHENMFWYRQDPGLGLRLIYFSYDVKMKEKGDIPEGYSVSREKKERFSLILESASTNQTSMYLCASSRQVNQPQHFGDGTRLSIL.

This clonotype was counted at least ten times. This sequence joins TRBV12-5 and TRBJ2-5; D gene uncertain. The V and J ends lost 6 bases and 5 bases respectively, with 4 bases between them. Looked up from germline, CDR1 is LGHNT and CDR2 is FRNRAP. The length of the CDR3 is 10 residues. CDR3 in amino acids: CASGAETQYF. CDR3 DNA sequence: TGTGCTAGTGGCGCGGAGACCCAGTACTTC.

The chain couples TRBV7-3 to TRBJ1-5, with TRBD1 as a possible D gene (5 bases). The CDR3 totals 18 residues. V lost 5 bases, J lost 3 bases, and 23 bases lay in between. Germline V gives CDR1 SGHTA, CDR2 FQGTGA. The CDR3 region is CASSQAPVGLDINQPQHF. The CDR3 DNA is TGTGCCAGCAGCCAAGCCCCCGTGGGACTCGATATCAATCAGCCCCAGCATTTT.

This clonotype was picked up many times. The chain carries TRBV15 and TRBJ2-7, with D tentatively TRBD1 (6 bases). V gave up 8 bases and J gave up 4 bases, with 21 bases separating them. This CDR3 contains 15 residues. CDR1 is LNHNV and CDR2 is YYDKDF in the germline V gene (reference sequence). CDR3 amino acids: CATRSGAGASYEQYF. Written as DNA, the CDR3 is TGTGCCACCCGTTCAGGGGCAGGGGCGTCGTACGAGCAGTACTTC. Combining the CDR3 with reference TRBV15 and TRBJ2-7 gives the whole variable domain DAMVIQNPRYQVTQFGKPVTLSCSQTLNHNVMYWYQQKSSQAPKLLFHYYDKDFNNEADTPDNFQSRRPNTSFCFLDIRSPGLGDTAMYLCATRSGAGASYEQYFGPGTRLTVT.

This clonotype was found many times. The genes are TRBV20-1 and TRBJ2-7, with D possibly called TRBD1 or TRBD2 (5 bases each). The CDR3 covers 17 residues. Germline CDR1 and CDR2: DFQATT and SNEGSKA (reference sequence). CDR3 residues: CSPARDWGSGFSYEQYF. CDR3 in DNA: TGCAGCCCCGCCCGGGATTGGGGGAGCGGATTCTCCTACGAGCAGTACTTC.

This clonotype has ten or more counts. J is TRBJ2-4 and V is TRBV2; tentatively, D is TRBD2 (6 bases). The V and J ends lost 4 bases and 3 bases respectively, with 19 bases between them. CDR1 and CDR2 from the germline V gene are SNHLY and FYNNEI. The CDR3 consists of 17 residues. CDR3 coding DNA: TGTGCCAGCAGTGTCGCCCTAGAGATGGAGGGCAAAAACATTCAGTACTTC. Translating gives CASSVALEMEGKNIQYF.

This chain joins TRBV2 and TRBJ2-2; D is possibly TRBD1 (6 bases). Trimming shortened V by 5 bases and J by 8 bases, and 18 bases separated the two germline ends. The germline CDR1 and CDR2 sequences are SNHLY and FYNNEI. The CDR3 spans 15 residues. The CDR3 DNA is TGTGCCAGCAGTTCTAACCCTCCCGGGACAGGGGAGCTGTTTTTT. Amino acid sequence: CASSSNPPGTGELFF.

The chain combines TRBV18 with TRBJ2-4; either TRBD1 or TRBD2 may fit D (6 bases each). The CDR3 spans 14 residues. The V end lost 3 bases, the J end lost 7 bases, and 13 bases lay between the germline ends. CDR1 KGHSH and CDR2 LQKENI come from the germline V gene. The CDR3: CASSPIPGANIQYF. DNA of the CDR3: TGTGCCAGCTCACCGATTCCGGGGGCCAACATTCAGTACTTC.